This T cell receptor (beta chain) was retrieved from a study of T cell repertoires in cytomegalovirus infection. Using its own MiXCR run on the reads, TCRdb lists one record per CDR3 protein. Seen here are under 800,000 distinct CDR3 sequences, 20% to 30% observed once, and the top ten hold 8%. Trimming removed 2 bases at V and 3 bases at J, with 8 bases between. CDR1 is SGHVS and CDR2 is FQNEAQ in the germline V gene. The CDR3 extends over 13 amino acids. This clonotype was detected ten times or more. Sequenced: CD8+ T cells from PBMCs. The receptor was derived from a human donor in good health (CMV status not recorded). Some clones in this sample may be carry-over from other donors' samples. The V gene is TRBV7-8, the J gene TRBJ2-7; D is uncertain. Here the CDR3 reads CASSLTRVYEQYF. The CDR3 DNA reads as TGTGCCAGCAGCTTAACTCGGGTCTACGAGCAGTACTTC.